This entry lists 19 T cell receptor beta chains sequenced from one sample in a study of CD8 T cells in Susac syndrome. Reverse transcription of roughly 0.5 to 1 ug RNA was carried out with random hexamers. TCRdb processed the immunoSEQ multiplex PCR reads anew with MiXCR; each CDR3 protein has one entry. The sample shows tens of thousands of distinct CDR3 sequences, around 93% of them seen only once. The sequenced sample was CD8+ T cells from PBMCs. Every receptor here comes from a human donor with Susac syndrome.

The CDR3 DNA follows: TGTGCCAGCAGCGCCACCGGGACAGGGGGCGGGACTGAAGCTTTCTTT. Its protein is CASSATGTGGGTEAFF. The rearrangement joins TRBV4-2 to TRBJ1-1, with 12 positions matching TRBD1. The CDR3 is made up of 16 amino acids. With 5 bases clipped from V and 5 bases from J, the junction kept 9 bases outside the gene matches. Germline V gene lookup returns CDR1 LGHNA and CDR2 YNFKEQ.

J is TRBJ2-2 and V is TRBV29-1, with no clear D. The length of the CDR3 is 14 residues. The V end lost 3 bases, the J end lost 3 bases, and 11 bases lay between the germline ends. Germline assignment: CDR1 SQVTM and CDR2 ANQGSEA. CDR3 DNA: TGCAGCGTTGAGAACCCAGACTACACCGGGGAGCTGTTTTTT. Translation gives CSVENPDYTGELFF.

This clonotype was seen a single time. The genes are TRBV3-1 and TRBJ2-1; no firm D call. The CDR3 runs 14 residues. Germline V gives CDR1 LGHDT, CDR2 YNNKEL (reference sequence). Trimming shortened V by 0 bases and J by 10 bases, and 13 bases separated the two germline ends. CDR3 sequence (DNA): TGTGCCAGCAGCCAAGATTGGGGTCTATTGGAGCAGTTCTTC. Translated, it gives CASSQDWGLLEQFF.

This rearrangement joins TRBV14 to TRBJ1-6; 8 bases are shared with TRBD1. CDR3 length: 14 amino acids. V dropped 5 bases and J dropped 9; count of bases not matched to a gene: 6. CDR1 SGHDN and CDR2 FVKESK come from the germline V gene. In DNA form, the CDR3 reads TGTGCCAGCAGCTGGGGGACAGGCTTTTCACCCCTCCACTTT. Its translation: CASSWGTGFSPLHF.

The chain combines TRBV19 with TRBJ2-2; D might be TRBD2 (7 bases). V was clipped by 4 bases and J by 6 bases, with 12 bases between them. Germline CDR1 and CDR2: LNHDA and SQIVND (reference sequence). The length of the CDR3 is 14 residues. In DNA form, the CDR3 reads TGTGCCAGTAGTAGGGGGGGGCAACCCGGGGAGCTGTTTTTT. This translates into CASSRGGQPGELFF.

The rearrangement links TRBV28 to TRBJ2-7; 10 bases are shared with TRBD2. Per the germline V gene, CDR1 is MDHEN and CDR2 is SYDVKM. The V gene end was trimmed by 6 bases and the J gene end by 0 bases; junction bases not matched to a gene: 5. The CDR3 is 15 amino acids. The CDR3 DNA is TGTGCCAGCAGCCCTAGCGGGGGTACCTCCTACGAGCAGTACTTC. Protein sequence: CASSPSGGTSYEQYF.

This chain joins TRBV5-6 and TRBJ1-6, with D unresolved. Per the germline V gene, CDR1 is SGHDT and CDR2 is YYEEEE. The V and J ends lost 1 base and 3 bases respectively, with 14 bases between them. The length of the CDR3 is 17 residues. CDR3 in DNA: TGTGCCAGCAGCTTGAGTCAGACCCCTATCTATAATTCACCCCTCCACTTT. Translation: CASSLSQTPIYNSPLHF. The whole variable domain, filled in from reference TRBV5-6 and TRBJ1-6, reads DAGVTQSPTHLIKTRGQQVTLRCSPKSGHDTVSWYQQALGQGPQFIFQYYEEEERQRGNFPDRFSGHQFPNYSSELNVNALLLGDSALYLCASSLSQTPIYNSPLHFGNGTRLTVT.

CDR3 nucleotide sequence: TGTGCCAGCAGCTTCGAGGGTTACCACGAGCAGTACTTC. Encoded protein: CASSFEGYHEQYF. This chain joins TRBV5-4 and TRBJ2-7, with D possibly being TRBD2 (5 bases). Germline-derived CDR1 and CDR2 are SGHNT and YYREEE (reference sequence). The CDR3 spans 13 residues. The V gene lost 2 bases and the J gene lost 5 bases, with 11 bases spanning the gap.

The CDR3 nucleotides are TGTGCCAGCAGTGATTACATTCAGCCCCAGCATTTT. Its protein product is CASSDYIQPQHF. The chain joins TRBV28 to TRBJ1-5, with D hard to call. Trimming shortened V by 5 bases and J by 6 bases, and 8 bases separated the two germline ends. Germline V gene sequence: CDR1 MDHEN, CDR2 SYDVKM. This CDR3 contains 12 residues.

J is TRBJ2-3 and V is TRBV7-9; 8 nucleotides match TRBD1. CDR1 is SEHNR, CDR2 FQNEAQ, per germline (reference sequence). The CDR3 totals 18 residues. V shed 5 bases and J 0 bases; nucleotides not matched to a gene: 13. The CDR3 protein is CASSAGQGTWSSTDTQYF. CDR3 DNA: TGTGCCAGCAGCGCTGGACAGGGTACTTGGTCTAGCACAGATACGCAGTATTTT.

For the CDR3, the DNA is TGTGCCAGCAGTTCTGCAGGGGGCGGGCATGGCTACACCTTC. Amino acid sequence: CASSSAGGGHGYTF. The rearrangement joins TRBV13 to TRBJ1-2; 8 nucleotides align to TRBD1. The CDR3 has 14 residues. Germline CDR1 is PRHDT and CDR2 is FYEKMQ (reference sequence). Germline trimming cut 6 bases from V and 6 bases from J; bases unmatched to any gene: 9.

The chain uses TRBV13 and TRBJ1-2, with TRBD1 as a possible D gene (6 bases). Germline V gene data show CDR1 as PRHDT and CDR2 as FYEKMQ (reference sequence). The CDR3 loop spans 13 amino acids. V shed 5 bases and J shed 4 bases, with 11 bases lying between them. CDR3 bases: TGTGCCAGCAGCACCAGGGGCCTCTATGGCTACACCTTC. It encodes CASSTRGLYGYTF.

The rearrangement joins TRBV11-2 to TRBJ2-3, with D maybe TRBD2 (6 bases). Per the germline V gene, CDR1 is SGHAT and CDR2 is FQNNGV. This CDR3 is built from 15 residues. Trimming stripped 5 bases from V and 0 bases from J, with 12 bases between. CDR3 bases: TGTGCCAGCAGCAGGGTGGGGGGAAGCACAGATACGCAGTATTTT. Residues: CASSRVGGSTDTQYF.

This chain connects TRBV27 to TRBJ2-3, with 8 nucleotides matching TRBD2. The ends lost 6 bases at V and 4 bases at J; junction bases unmatched: 9. This CDR3 has 15 amino acids. Per the germline V gene, CDR1 is MNHEY and CDR2 is SMNVEV (reference sequence). In nucleotides, the CDR3 is TGTGCCAGCAGCCGAGGCGGGGGGTTTGCAGATACGCAGTATTTT. Its translation: CASSRGGGFADTQYF.

This rearrangement joins TRBV13 to TRBJ2-1; the D is unclear. Trimming removed 7 bases from V and 3 bases from J, with 10 bases in between. CDR1 PRHDT and CDR2 FYEKMQ come from the germline V gene (reference sequence). The CDR3 extends over 13 amino acids. CDR3 nucleotide sequence: TGTGCCAGCACCCTGCTTGGCTACAATGAGCAGTTCTTC. As protein: CASTLLGYNEQFF. Supplemented by reference TRBV13 and TRBJ2-1, the full variable domain reads AAGVIQSPRHLIKEKRETATLKCYPIPRHDTVYWYQQGPGQDPQFLISFYEKMQSDKGSIPDRFSAQQFSDYHSELNMSSLELGDSALYFCASTLLGYNEQFFGPGTRLTVL.

V and J are TRBV19 and TRBJ2-3, with TRBD1 matching 9 bases. The junction had 5 bases not matched to a gene; V was cut back by 3 bases and J by 1 base. Per the germline V gene, CDR1 is LNHDA and CDR2 is SQIVND (reference sequence). The CDR3 totals 16 residues. The CDR3 spells CASSMAWTGGTDTQYF. CDR3 DNA: TGTGCCAGTAGTATGGCCTGGACAGGGGGCACAGATACGCAGTATTTT.

The chain carries TRBV4-3 and TRBJ2-1; D possibly corresponds to TRBD2 (6 bases). V gave up 0 bases and J gave up 7 bases, with 16 bases separating them. Germline V gives CDR1 LGHNA, CDR2 YSLEER. This CDR3 is built from 16 residues. The CDR3 is CASSQDWGELLNEQFF. The CDR3 nucleotides are TGCGCCAGCAGCCAAGATTGGGGGGAACTTTTAAATGAGCAGTTCTTC.

The genes are TRBV4-3 and TRBJ2-5, with D perhaps TRBD1 (5 bases). The CDR3 sequence is 13 residues long. The V end was cut by 4 bases, the J end by 5 bases, with 11 bases between. Germline V lookup: CDR1 LGHNA, CDR2 YSLEER. The CDR3 DNA is TGCGCCAGCAGCCTAAGTGGGGCGGAGACCCAGTACTTC. It yields the protein CASSLSGAETQYF.

The J gene is TRBJ2-3, the V gene TRBV12-3 or TRBV12-4; 10 nucleotides agree with TRBD2. The CDR3 contains 14 residues. Losses at the gene ends were 4 bases for V and 3 bases for J; bases not matched to a gene: 1. Written as DNA, the CDR3 is TGTGCCAGCAGTTCGGGACTAGCGACAGATACGCAGTATTTT. Translating gives CASSSGLATDTQYF.